This T cell receptor (beta chain) is from a study of T cells in tumors after PD-1 blockade. Overall study: Some patients also took daily vismodegib 150 mg during anti-PD-1 treatment.

General study findings and limits: Some novel exhausted tumor clones appeared in pre-treatment blood, suggesting peripheral recruitment.

Clones were sequenced by immunoSEQ multiplex PCR, and TCRdb holds only the in-frame ones, with some missing. The sample gives roughly 49,000 clones, more than 65% of which show up once; 4% to 4.5% is in the top ten. The CDR3 length is 16 residues. The germline gives CDR1 MNHNY, CDR2 SVGAGI (reference sequence). Trimming pared 2 bases from V and 2 bases from J, leaving 12 bases between. A word on this clone: The antigen is not known.

Tumor or blood genomic DNA was sequenced, with inputs of about 616 ng to 6,004 ng. The rearrangement uses TRBV6-6 and TRBJ2-2; D uncertain. Sequenced here: PBMCs, sampled before anti-PD-1 treatment. This receptor was taken from a human donor with basal cell carcinoma. CDR3 sequence reads: CASSYRPFLNTGELFF. CDR3 nucleotides: TGTGCCAGCAGTTACCGGCCCTTTCTAAACACCGGGGAGCTGTTTTTT.